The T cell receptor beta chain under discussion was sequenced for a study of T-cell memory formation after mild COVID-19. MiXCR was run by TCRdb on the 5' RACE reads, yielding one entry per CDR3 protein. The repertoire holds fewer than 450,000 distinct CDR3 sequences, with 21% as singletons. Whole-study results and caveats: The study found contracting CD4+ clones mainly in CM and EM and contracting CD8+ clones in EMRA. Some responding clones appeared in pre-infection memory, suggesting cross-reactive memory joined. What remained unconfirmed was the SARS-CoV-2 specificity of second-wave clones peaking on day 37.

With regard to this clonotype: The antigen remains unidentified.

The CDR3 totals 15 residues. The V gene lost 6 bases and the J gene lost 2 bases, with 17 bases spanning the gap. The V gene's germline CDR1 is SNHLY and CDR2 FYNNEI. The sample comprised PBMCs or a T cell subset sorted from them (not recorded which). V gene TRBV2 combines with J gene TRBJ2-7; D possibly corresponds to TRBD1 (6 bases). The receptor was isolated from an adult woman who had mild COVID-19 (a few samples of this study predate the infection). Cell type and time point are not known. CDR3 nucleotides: TGTGCCAGCAGGCGGTGGCAGGGGTTGACCTACGAGCAGTACTTC. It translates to CASRRWQGLTYEQYF.